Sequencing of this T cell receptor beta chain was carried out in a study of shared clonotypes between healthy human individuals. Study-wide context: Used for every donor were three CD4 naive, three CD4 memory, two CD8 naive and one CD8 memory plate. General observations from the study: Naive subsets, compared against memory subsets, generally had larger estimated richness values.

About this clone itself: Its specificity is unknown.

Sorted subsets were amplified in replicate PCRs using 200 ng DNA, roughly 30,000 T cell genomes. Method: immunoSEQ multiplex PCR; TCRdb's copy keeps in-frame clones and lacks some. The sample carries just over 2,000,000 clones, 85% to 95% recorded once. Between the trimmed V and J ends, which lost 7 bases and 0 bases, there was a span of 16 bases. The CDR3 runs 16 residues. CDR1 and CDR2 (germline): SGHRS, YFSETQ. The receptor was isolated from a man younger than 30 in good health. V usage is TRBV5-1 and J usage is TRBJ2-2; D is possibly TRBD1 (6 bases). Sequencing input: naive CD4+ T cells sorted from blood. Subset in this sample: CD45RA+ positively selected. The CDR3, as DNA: TGCGCCAGCGGGAGAACCGGGACAACGAACACCGGGGAGCTGTTTTTT. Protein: CASGRTGTTNTGELFF.